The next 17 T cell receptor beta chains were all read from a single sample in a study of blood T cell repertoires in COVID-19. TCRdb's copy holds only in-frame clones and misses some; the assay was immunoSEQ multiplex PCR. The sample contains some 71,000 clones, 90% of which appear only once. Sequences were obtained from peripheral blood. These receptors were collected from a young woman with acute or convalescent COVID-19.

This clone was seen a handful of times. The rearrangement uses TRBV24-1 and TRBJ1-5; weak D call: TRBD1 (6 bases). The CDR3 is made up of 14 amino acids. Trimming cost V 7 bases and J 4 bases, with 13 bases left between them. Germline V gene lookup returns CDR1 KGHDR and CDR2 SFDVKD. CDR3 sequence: CATRAGTPNQPQHF. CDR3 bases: TGTGCCACCAGGGCCGGGACACCTAATCAGCCCCAGCATTTT.

The CDR3 protein is CASSQTQQGLGNTIYF. The CDR3 DNA reads TGTGCCAGCAGCCAAACACAACAGGGTCTTGGAAACACCATATATTTT. V and J are TRBV11-2 and TRBJ1-3; D perhaps matches TRBD1 (6 bases). V was pared by 5 bases and J by 3 bases, with 17 bases between. The length of the CDR3 is 16 residues. The germline V gene has CDR1 SGHAT and CDR2 FQNNGV. Full variable domain (missing parts from reference TRBV11-2 and TRBJ1-3): EAGVAQSPRYKIIEKRQSVAFWCNPISGHATLYWYQQILGQGPKLLIQFQNNGVVDDSQLPKDRFSAERLKGVDSTLKIQPAKLEDSAVYLCASSQTQQGLGNTIYFGEGSWLTVV.

Written as DNA, the CDR3 is TGTGCCTGGAGTCCGGGACTAGCGGGAGAGACCCAGTACTTC. It is translated as CAWSPGLAGETQYF. This rearrangement joins TRBV30 to TRBJ2-5, with 12 bases identical to TRBD2. The V segment lost 2 bases and the J segment 4 bases; nucleotides outside the gene matches: 2. There are 14 residues in the CDR3. In germline, CDR1 is GTSNPN, CDR2 SVGIG (reference sequence).

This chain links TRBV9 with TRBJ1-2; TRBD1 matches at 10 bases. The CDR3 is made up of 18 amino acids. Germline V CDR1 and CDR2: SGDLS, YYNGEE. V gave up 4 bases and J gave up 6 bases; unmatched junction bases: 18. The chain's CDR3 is CASSTYGGPGTGVNGYTF. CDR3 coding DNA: TGTGCCAGCAGCACATACGGGGGACCCGGGACAGGGGTGAATGGCTACACCTTC. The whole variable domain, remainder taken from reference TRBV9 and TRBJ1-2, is DSGVTQTPKHLITATGQRVTLRCSPRSGDLSVYWYQQSLDQGLQFLIQYYNGEERAKGNILERFSAQQFPDLHSELNLSSLELGDSALYFCASSTYGGPGTGVNGYTFGSGTRLTVV.

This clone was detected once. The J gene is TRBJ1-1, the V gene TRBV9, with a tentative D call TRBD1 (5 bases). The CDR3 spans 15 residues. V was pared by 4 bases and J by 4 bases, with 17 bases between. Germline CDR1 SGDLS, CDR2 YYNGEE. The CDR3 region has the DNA TGTGCCAGCAGCCCGGTAGGAGGGGCTCTCACTGAAGCTTTCTTT. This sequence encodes CASSPVGGALTEAFF.

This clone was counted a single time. The CDR3 protein is CSASEFGRGSWEDTEAFF. As DNA, the CDR3 is TGCAGTGCTAGTGAGTTTGGCAGGGGGAGTTGGGAGGACACTGAAGCTTTCTTT. The V gene is TRBV20-1, the J gene TRBJ1-1, with TRBD1 matching 7 bases. Germline V gene data show CDR1 as DFQATT and CDR2 as SNEGSKA (reference sequence). The CDR3 loop spans 18 amino acids. The trim removed 3 bases at V and 3 bases at J, leaving 19 bases unmatched.

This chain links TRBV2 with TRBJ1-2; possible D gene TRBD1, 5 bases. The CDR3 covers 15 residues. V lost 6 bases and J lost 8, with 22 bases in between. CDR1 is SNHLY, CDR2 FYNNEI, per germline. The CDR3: CASRREVTTWGGYTF. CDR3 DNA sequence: TGTGCCAGCAGACGGGAGGTCACCACCTGGGGGGGCTACACCTTC.

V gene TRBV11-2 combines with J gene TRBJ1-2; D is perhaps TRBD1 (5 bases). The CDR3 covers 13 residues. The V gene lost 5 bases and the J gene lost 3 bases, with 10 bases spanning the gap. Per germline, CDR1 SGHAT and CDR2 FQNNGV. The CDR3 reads CASSPDIYYGYTF. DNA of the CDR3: TGTGCCAGCAGCCCGGACATTTACTATGGCTACACCTTC. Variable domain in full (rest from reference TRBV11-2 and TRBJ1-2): EAGVAQSPRYKIIEKRQSVAFWCNPISGHATLYWYQQILGQGPKLLIQFQNNGVVDDSQLPKDRFSAERLKGVDSTLKIQPAKLEDSAVYLCASSPDIYYGYTFGSGTRLTVV.

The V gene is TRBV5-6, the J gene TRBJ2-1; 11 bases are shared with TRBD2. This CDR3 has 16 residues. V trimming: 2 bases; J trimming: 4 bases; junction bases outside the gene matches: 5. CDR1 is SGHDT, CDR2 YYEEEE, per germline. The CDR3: CASSFASGGYYNEQFF. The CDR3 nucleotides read TGTGCCAGCAGCTTCGCTAGCGGGGGGTATTACAATGAGCAGTTCTTC.

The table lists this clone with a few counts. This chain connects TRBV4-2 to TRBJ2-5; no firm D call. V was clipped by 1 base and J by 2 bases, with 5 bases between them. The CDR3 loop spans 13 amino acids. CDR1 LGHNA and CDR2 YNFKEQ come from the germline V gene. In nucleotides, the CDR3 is TGTGCCAGCAGCCAAGTCCAGCAAGAGACCCAGTACTTC. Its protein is CASSQVQQETQYF.

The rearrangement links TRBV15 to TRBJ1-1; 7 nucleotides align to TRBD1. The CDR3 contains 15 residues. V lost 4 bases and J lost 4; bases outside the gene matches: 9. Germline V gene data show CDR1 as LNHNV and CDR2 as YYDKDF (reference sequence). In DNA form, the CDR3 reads TGTGCCACCAGCACTATACAGGGGTCTTCCACTGAAGCTTTCTTT. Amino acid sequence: CATSTIQGSSTEAFF.

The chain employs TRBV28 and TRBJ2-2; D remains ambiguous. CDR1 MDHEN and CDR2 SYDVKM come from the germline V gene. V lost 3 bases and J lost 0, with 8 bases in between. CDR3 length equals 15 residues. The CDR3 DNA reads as TGTGCCAGCAGTTTCCCCAGCGCGAACACCGGGGAGCTGTTTTTT. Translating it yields CASSFPSANTGELFF.

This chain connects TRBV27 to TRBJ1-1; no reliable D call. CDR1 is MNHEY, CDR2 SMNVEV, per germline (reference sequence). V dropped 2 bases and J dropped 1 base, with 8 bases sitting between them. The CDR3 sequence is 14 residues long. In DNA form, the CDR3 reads TGTGCCAGCAGTTTAGCGGCCAGGAACACTGAAGCTTTCTTT. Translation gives CASSLAARNTEAFF.

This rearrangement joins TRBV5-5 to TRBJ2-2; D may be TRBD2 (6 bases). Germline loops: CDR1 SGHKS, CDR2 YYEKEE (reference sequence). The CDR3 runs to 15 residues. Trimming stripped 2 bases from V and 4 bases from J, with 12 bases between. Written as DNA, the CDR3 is TGTGCCAGCAGCTTCTCGCGGGGATTCACCGGGGAGCTGTTTTTT. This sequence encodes CASSFSRGFTGELFF.

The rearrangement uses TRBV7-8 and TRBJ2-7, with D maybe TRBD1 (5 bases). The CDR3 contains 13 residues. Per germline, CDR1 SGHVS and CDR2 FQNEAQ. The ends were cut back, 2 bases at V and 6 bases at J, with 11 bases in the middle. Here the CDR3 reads CASSLTGSAEQYF. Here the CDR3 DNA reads TGTGCCAGCAGCTTAACAGGATCGGCCGAGCAGTACTTC.

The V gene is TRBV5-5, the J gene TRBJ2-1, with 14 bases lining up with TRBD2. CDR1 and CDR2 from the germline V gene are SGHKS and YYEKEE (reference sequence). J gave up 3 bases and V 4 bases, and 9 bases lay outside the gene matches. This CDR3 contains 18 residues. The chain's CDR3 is CASSAGLAGGPFYNEQFF. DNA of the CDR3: TGTGCCAGCAGCGCTGGACTAGCGGGGGGCCCATTCTACAATGAGCAGTTCTTC.

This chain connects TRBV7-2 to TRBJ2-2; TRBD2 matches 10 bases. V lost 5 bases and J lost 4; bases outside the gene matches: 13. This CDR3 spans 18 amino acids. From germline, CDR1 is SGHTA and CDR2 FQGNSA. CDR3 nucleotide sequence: TGTGCCAGCAGCCCAACGCCTAGCGGGAGTCGGGGCACCGGGGAGCTGTTTTTT. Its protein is CASSPTPSGSRGTGELFF.